This entry lists 2 T cell receptor beta chains sequenced from one sample in a study of long-term antiretroviral therapy in people with HIV. It was version v3.0 of the immunoSEQ assay that was run at survey level. The repertoire was sequenced with immunoSEQ multiplex PCR; TCRdb's copy has only in-frame clones and lacks some. The sample has almost 35,000 clones, around 94% seen once. The sample consisted of unsorted PBMCs, taken just over 5 years after starting antiretroviral therapy. These receptors were collected from a woman aged 45-65 years with HIV.

This chain joins TRBV6-5 and TRBJ1-5; D is unresolved. The CDR3 consists of 16 residues. CDR1 is MNHEY and CDR2 is SVGAGI in the germline V gene. V was shortened by 0 bases and J by 0 bases, with 9 bases between the two germline ends. As DNA, the CDR3 is TGTGCCAGCAGTTACTCAGTAGCACATAGCAATCAGCCCCAGCATTTT. This sequence encodes CASSYSVAHSNQPQHF.

The chain recombines TRBV11-3 with TRBJ2-1; 10 bases fit TRBD2. CDR1 SGHNT and CDR2 YENEEA come from the germline V gene. The CDR3 is 14 residues long. Trimming cost V 0 bases and J 15 bases; bases outside gene matches: 8. CDR3 nucleotide sequence: TGTGCCAGCAGCTTAGAAAGCGGGGGGGCCTCTCGGTTCTTC. It specifies CASSLESGGASRFF.